Presented here are 22 T cell receptor beta chains from one specimen sequenced in a study of PD-L1 blockade in urothelial cancer. Time point given: pretreatment peripheral blood. Sequencing used immunoSEQ multiplex PCR; TCRdb keeps in-frame clones, though not all of them. This sample has over 45,000 clones, with more than 70% found just once. The specimen comprised PBMCs, sampled around atezolizumab (anti-PD-L1) treatment. The receptors shown here come from a man aged 60 to 75 with urothelial cancer.

This clone was counted a single time. This rearrangement joins TRBV28 to TRBJ1-4; a possible D gene is TRBD1 (6 bases). Trimming pared 5 bases from V and 8 bases from J, leaving 15 bases between. CDR1 and CDR2 from the germline V gene are MDHEN and SYDVKM. The CDR3 runs 14 residues. In DNA, the CDR3 is TGTGCCAGCAGTACCTCACAGGGATTCGAAAAACTGTTTTTT. Translating it yields CASSTSQGFEKLFF.

The rearrangement joins TRBV6-5 to TRBJ1-1, with a weak D call TRBD1 (6 bases). Trimming removed 6 bases at V and 1 base at J, with 6 bases between. This CDR3 has 12 residues. Germline lookup yields CDR1 MNHEY and CDR2 SVGAGI. CDR3 DNA sequence: TGTGCCAGCAGGACAGGGAACACTGAAGCTTTCTTT. It yields the protein CASRTGNTEAFF.

V gene TRBV5-6 combines with J gene TRBJ2-2; 9 nucleotides line up with TRBD1. With 1 base clipped from V and 2 bases from J, the junction kept 3 bases outside the gene matches. Germline V gene data show CDR1 as SGHDT and CDR2 as YYEEEE. CDR3 length: 16 residues. CDR3 region: CASSLRTGVNTGELFF. CDR3 in DNA: TGTGCCAGCAGCTTGAGGACAGGGGTCAACACCGGGGAGCTGTTTTTT.

This chain joins TRBV7-5 and TRBJ1-2. TRBV7-5 is tagged as a pseudogene. The CDR3 consists of 17 residues. Here the CDR3 reads CARSLEQTGGSNYGYTF. The CDR3 coding sequence is TGTGCCAGAAGCTTAGAACAAACCGGAGGATCTAACTATGGCTACACCTTC.

A single count supports this clone. The genes are TRBV7-2 and TRBJ1-1; 7 nucleotides agree with TRBD1. J was trimmed by 5 bases and V by 2 bases; bases with no gene match: 5. From germline, CDR1 is SGHTA and CDR2 FQGNSA. This CDR3 contains 14 residues. CDR3 loop: CASSLKGQKTEAFF. In DNA, the CDR3 is TGTGCCAGCAGCTTAAAGGGACAGAAGACTGAAGCTTTCTTT.

There are a few counts of this clone. The genes are TRBV19 and TRBJ1-4; D is possibly TRBD1 (5 bases). The CDR3 runs 14 residues. CDR1 is LNHDA and CDR2 is SQIVND in the germline V gene (reference sequence). With 10 bases removed from V and 8 bases from J, the gap between germline ends came to 20 bases. The CDR3 region has the DNA TGTGCCACGAAGACCCCGGGACTGCCAGAAAAACTGTTTTTT. Translated: CATKTPGLPEKLFF.

The chain links TRBV7-9 to TRBJ2-1, with 12 positions matching TRBD2. The germline gives CDR1 SEHNR, CDR2 FQNEAQ (reference sequence). V lost 5 bases and J lost 4; bases outside the gene matches: 15. The CDR3 is 19 amino acids. As DNA, the CDR3 is TGTGCCAGCAGCCTAATCCCCCCGGGGACTAGCGGGTGGTACAATGAGCAGTTCTTC. Translation gives CASSLIPPGTSGWYNEQFF.

CDR3 loop: CASSLERRANTEAFF. CDR3 DNA sequence: TGTGCCAGCAGCTTAGAAAGGCGGGCGAACACTGAAGCTTTCTTT. This chain connects TRBV7-2 to TRBJ1-1; D is unclear. The CDR3 consists of 15 residues. The germline V gene encodes CDR1 SGHTA and CDR2 FQGNSA. V dropped 1 base and J dropped 1 base, with 10 bases sitting between them.

This chain joins TRBV6-6 and TRBJ1-2; 10 bases fit TRBD1. The CDR3 is made up of 14 amino acids. The V and J ends lost 2 bases and 8 bases, in that order; junction bases with no gene match: 5. Germline loops: CDR1 MNHNY, CDR2 SVGAGI (reference sequence). The chain's CDR3 is CASSYVGQGVGYTF. CDR3 in DNA: TGTGCCAGCAGTTACGTAGGACAGGGGGTGGGCTACACCTTC.

The count of this clone is one. The rearrangement links TRBV19 to TRBJ2-7, with 9 positions matching TRBD2. Germline CDR1 LNHDA, CDR2 SQIVND (reference sequence). This CDR3 region has 17 residues. The V and J ends lost 6 bases and 3 bases, in that order; junction bases with no gene match: 15. The CDR3 nucleotides read TGTGCCAGTAGCCTAATGGGGGTAGCGGGGGCAAACTACGAGCAGTACTTC. Protein sequence: CASSLMGVAGANYEQYF.

The CDR3 here is CASSDRASSYNSPLHF. The CDR3 DNA reads TGTGCCAGCAGCGACAGGGCAAGCTCCTATAATTCACCCCTCCACTTT. The chain employs TRBV11-1 and TRBJ1-6; the match to TRBD1 covers 7 bases. CDR1 SGHAT and CDR2 FQDESV come from the germline V gene (reference sequence). V was clipped by 5 bases and J by 0 bases; unmatched bases: 4. CDR3 size: 16 residues.

The J gene is TRBJ1-6, the V gene TRBV7-3; 7 bases match TRBD1. With 5 bases clipped from V and 7 bases from J, the junction kept 5 bases outside the gene matches. The CDR3 consists of 14 residues. Germline-derived CDR1 and CDR2 are SGHTA and FQGTGA. CDR3 bases: TGTGCCAGCAGCGTTGGGACAGAGAATTCACCCCTCCACTTT. Residues: CASSVGTENSPLHF.

This rearrangement joins TRBV9 to TRBJ1-4; the D is unclear. CDR1 is SGDLS, CDR2 YYNGEE, per germline. The CDR3 is 15 amino acids. V lost 4 bases, J lost 3 bases, and 13 bases lay in between. The CDR3 coding sequence is TGTGCCAGCAGCATAGACCCCGGGGCTAATGAAAAACTGTTTTTT. Its translation: CASSIDPGANEKLFF.

The rearrangement uses TRBV5-1 and TRBJ1-2, with 7 bases fitting TRBD1. The length of the CDR3 is 14 residues. Looked up from germline, CDR1 is SGHRS and CDR2 is YFSETQ. J was trimmed by 7 bases and V by 4 bases; bases with no gene match: 10. CDR3 region: CASSPETGSGGYTF. The CDR3 DNA sequence: TGCGCCAGCAGCCCCGAGACAGGGTCCGGTGGCTACACCTTC. Using reference TRBV5-1 and TRBJ1-2 for the parts outside the CDR3, the full variable domain is KAGVTQTPRYLIKTRGQQVTLSCSPISGHRSVSWYQQTPGQGLQFLFEYFSETQRNKGNFPGRFSGRQFSNSRSEMNVSTLELGDSALYLCASSPETGSGGYTFGSGTRLTVV.

The gene calls are TRBV6-5 and TRBJ1-6, with D perhaps TRBD1 (6 bases). V lost 2 bases to trimming and J lost 7 bases, with 9 bases between them. The CDR3 consists of 14 residues. Germline CDR1 reads MNHEY; CDR2 reads SVGAGI. The CDR3 reads CASSYGQRNSPLHF. The CDR3 coding sequence is TGTGCCAGCAGTTACGGACAGAGAAATTCACCCCTCCACTTT.

This clone was recorded only once. The CDR3 region has the DNA TGTGCCAGCAGCCAAATACGGACAGGGGGCCGTGTCACCGGGGAGCTGTTTTTT. Protein: CASSQIRTGGRVTGELFF. This sequence joins TRBV13 and TRBJ2-2; 11 bases agree with TRBD1. The CDR3 covers 18 residues. V was clipped by 5 bases and J by 4 bases; unmatched bases: 12. Germline values: CDR1 PRHDT, CDR2 FYEKMQ (reference sequence).

This clone was seen a handful of times. The chain carries TRBV11-2 and TRBJ1-1; TRBD1 matches 9 bases. Germline V gives CDR1 SGHAT, CDR2 FQNNGV. The CDR3 has 14 residues. With V trimmed by 3 bases and J by 3 bases, 2 bases remained unmatched. CDR3 in DNA: TGTGCCAGCAGCTTCCGGGACAGGGACACTGAAGCTTTCTTT. It encodes CASSFRDRDTEAFF.

The CDR3 loop is CASSLAGAGGGYTF. The CDR3 nucleotides read TGTGCCAGCAGCTTGGCGGGGGCGGGAGGCGGCTACACCTTC. The genes are TRBV5-6 and TRBJ1-2; maybe TRBD1 (6 bases). CDR1 SGHDT and CDR2 YYEEEE come from the germline V gene. The CDR3 spans 14 residues. Trimming removed 0 bases from V and 8 bases from J, with 14 bases in between.

The CDR3: CASSLFASGASYEQYF. The CDR3, as DNA: TGTGCCAGCAGCTTATTTGCTAGCGGGGCCTCCTACGAGCAGTACTTC. The chain recombines TRBV7-3 with TRBJ2-7; 9 bases are a match to TRBD2. Germline CDR1 and CDR2: SGHTA and FQGTGA. The CDR3 totals 16 residues. The J segment lost 0 bases and the V segment lost 2 bases, leaving 5 bases of the junction unmatched. Combining the CDR3 with reference TRBV7-3 and TRBJ2-7 gives the whole variable domain GAGVSQTPSNKVTEKGKYVELRCDPISGHTALYWYRQSLGQGPEFLIYFQGTGAADDSGLPNDRFFAVRPEGSVSTLKIQRTERGDSAVYLCASSLFASGASYEQYFGPGTRLTVT.

This chain uses TRBV27 with TRBJ1-1; D call uncertain. CDR3 length: 14 residues. V dropped 3 bases and J dropped 4 bases, with 12 bases sitting between them. CDR1 is MNHEY, CDR2 SMNVEV, per germline (reference sequence). This CDR3 reads CASSFGGMGTEAFF. As DNA, the CDR3 is TGTGCCAGCAGTTTCGGAGGTATGGGCACTGAAGCTTTCTTT.

In its sample, this clone was seen a few times. The rearrangement uses TRBV7-2 and TRBJ1-1, with 10 bases fitting TRBD1. The V gene's germline CDR1 is SGHTA and CDR2 FQGNSA. Trimming at V came to 4 bases and at J to 6 bases, leaving 14 bases not matched to a gene. The CDR3 spans 17 residues. CDR3 in DNA: TGTGCCAGCAGCTCTTCGACAGGGGGCCACTGGTACGCTGAAGCTTTCTTT. This sequence encodes CASSSSTGGHWYAEAFF.

Concerning this clone itself: The limits of the CDR3 on the DNA are not certain, so only TCRdb's listed CDR3 is given. The chain carries TRBV27 and TRBJ1-1. Both ends counted, the CDR3 spans 12 residues. From germline, CDR1 is MNHEY and CDR2 SMNVEV (reference sequence). The CDR3 is CASSYVGRGTFF.